The 24 T cell receptor beta chains below were found in one sample sequenced in a study of T-cell reconstitution after alpha-beta-depleted transplantation in children. It was with unique molecular identifiers that the TCRbeta library was prepared. TCRdb re-called the PCR reads with MiXCR, one entry per CDR3 protein. Among about 610,000 distinct CDR3 sequences listed, roughly 10% were seen once. This sample comprised PBMCs from the stem cell graft donor, obtained from the stem cell graft. The receptors were gathered from a human donor who donated a stem cell graft to a child with acute myeloid leukemia.

The chain recombines TRBV29-1 with TRBJ2-7; perhaps TRBD2 as D (5 bases). The CDR3 sequence is 13 residues long. Trimming took off 6 bases at V and 0 bases at J, with 12 bases between the two ends. Germline V gene lookup returns CDR1 SQVTM and CDR2 ANQGSEA. CDR3 nucleotide sequence: TGCAGCGTCCGAACGGGGAGCTCCTACGAGCAGTACTTC. As protein: CSVRTGSSYEQYF.

The rearrangement joins TRBV20-1 to TRBJ1-2; D not resolved. Germline loops: CDR1 DFQATT, CDR2 SNEGSKA (reference sequence). CDR3 length: 12 amino acids. With 7 bases removed from V and 0 bases from J, the gap between germline ends came to 9 bases. CDR3 sequence reads: CSVLAANYGYTF. The CDR3 coding sequence is TGCAGTGTGTTAGCAGCTAACTATGGCTACACCTTC.

This clonotype was seen many times. The chain has TRBV7-2 and TRBJ2-3; TRBD2 matches at 13 bases. The V segment lost 5 bases and the J segment 1 base; nucleotides outside the gene matches: 3. This CDR3 is 16 amino acids long. CDR1 and CDR2 (germline): SGHTA, FQGNSA. CDR3 loop: CASSAGLAGGTDTQYF. As DNA, the CDR3 is TGTGCCAGCAGCGCCGGACTAGCGGGGGGCACAGATACGCAGTATTTT.

This clonotype has just a few counts. This chain connects TRBV6-5 to TRBJ1-1; D not resolved. With 0 bases removed from V and 4 bases from J, the gap between germline ends came to 9 bases. CDR3 size: 14 residues. Per germline, CDR1 MNHEY and CDR2 SVGAGI. CDR3 amino acids: CASSYSAPGTEAFF. The CDR3 DNA reads as TGTGCCAGCAGTTACTCGGCTCCAGGCACTGAAGCTTTCTTT.

Comments on this clonotype: Since a much larger clone is just one base distant, this may be a read error. The genes are TRBV29-1 and TRBJ2-3; D not resolved. Germline-derived CDR1 and CDR2 are SQVTM and ANQGSEA. The CDR3 sequence is 14 residues long. Trimming shortened V by 3 bases and J by 2 bases, and 12 bases separated the two germline ends. Here the CDR3 reads CSVEGCAYTDTQYF. CDR3 DNA: TGCAGCGTTGAGGGATGCGCTTACACAGATACGCAGTATTTT.

This rearrangement joins TRBV7-9 to TRBJ2-5, with 10 bases fitting TRBD2. Germline V lookup: CDR1 SEHNR, CDR2 FQNEAQ (reference sequence). V shed 4 bases, J shed 4 bases, and the junction held 3 bases outside the gene matches. The CDR3 runs to 14 residues. CDR3 nucleotide sequence: TGTGCCAGCAGCTCGCGGACTAGCGGAGAGACCCAGTACTTC. Translation: CASSSRTSGETQYF.

The chain uses TRBV9 and TRBJ2-2, with 8 bases fitting TRBD1. Germline assignment: CDR1 SGDLS and CDR2 YYNGEE. With V trimmed by 3 bases and J by 0 bases, 4 bases remained unmatched. The CDR3 totals 16 residues. The CDR3 DNA reads as TGTGCCAGCAGCGCCTCGACAGGGGCGAACACCGGGGAGCTGTTTTTT. The encoded protein is CASSASTGANTGELFF.

The chain uses TRBV9 and TRBJ2-5; 7 bases are shared with TRBD2. This CDR3 has 14 amino acids. Germline V gene lookup returns CDR1 SGDLS and CDR2 YYNGEE. V was clipped by 3 bases and J by 2 bases; unmatched bases: 4. CDR3 bases: TGTGCCAGCAGCGAACGGGGGGTTCAAGAGACCCAGTACTTC. Protein: CASSERGVQETQYF.

The chain couples TRBV20-1 to TRBJ2-5, with D possibly matching TRBD2 (6 bases). Looked up from germline, CDR1 is DFQATT and CDR2 is SNEGSKA (reference sequence). With 6 bases removed from V and 5 bases from J, the gap between germline ends came to 13 bases. This CDR3 has 12 residues. The CDR3 region is CSARLVRETQYF. The CDR3 coding sequence is TGCAGTGCCCGACTAGTACGGGAGACCCAGTACTTC.

The V and J genes are TRBV7-2 and TRBJ1-2; D gene uncertain. Trimming cost V 5 bases and J 0 bases, with 10 bases left between them. The CDR3 runs to 14 residues. The V gene's germline CDR1 is SGHTA and CDR2 FQGNSA. The CDR3 region has the DNA TGTGCCAGCAGCCCGCGATTAGCTAACTATGGCTACACCTTC. Its protein is CASSPRLANYGYTF.

This clonotype was found a few times. The CDR3 DNA sequence: TGTGCCAGCAGCCACAAGACTAGCGGGAGGGCCGTCGAGCAGTACTTC. Amino acid sequence: CASSHKTSGRAVEQYF. The rearrangement uses TRBV14 and TRBJ2-7, with 14 bases that match TRBD2. This CDR3 spans 16 amino acids. Germline CDR1 is SGHDN and CDR2 is FVKESK. Germline trimming cut 3 bases from V and 6 bases from J; bases unmatched to any gene: 7.

There are a few counts of this clonotype. The gene calls are TRBV7-3 and TRBJ1-1; D possibly corresponds to TRBD1 (6 bases). Trimming shortened V by 4 bases and J by 4 bases, and 19 bases separated the two germline ends. This CDR3 has 16 amino acids. In germline, CDR1 is SGHTA, CDR2 FQGTGA. In DNA form, the CDR3 reads TGTGCCAGCAGCTACCAATCTCGGGGGGCGGGCACTGAAGCTTTCTTT. This encodes CASSYQSRGAGTEAFF.

In this sample, this clonotype turned up a few times. V is TRBV4-3 and J is TRBJ2-7; no definite D call. Germline V lookup: CDR1 LGHNA, CDR2 YSLEER. Trimming cost V 0 bases and J 3 bases, with 12 bases left between them. The CDR3 loop spans 15 amino acids. The CDR3 sequence is CASSQDRGDFYEQYF. The CDR3 nucleotides are TGCGCCAGCAGCCAAGATCGCGGAGACTTCTACGAGCAGTACTTC.

V and J are TRBV29-1 and TRBJ1-1, with D tentatively TRBD1 (6 bases). Germline assignment: CDR1 SQVTM and CDR2 ANQGSEA. This CDR3 is built from 12 residues. This CDR3 is CSVSGDLTEAFF. The CDR3 DNA follows: TGCAGTGTTTCAGGGGACCTCACTGAAGCTTTCTTT.

The rearrangement links TRBV7-9 to TRBJ1-2; tentatively, D is TRBD1 (5 bases). V lost 1 base and J 1 base, leaving 10 bases between the germline ends. This CDR3 is 15 amino acids long. Germline-derived CDR1 and CDR2 are SEHNR and FQNEAQ (reference sequence). CDR3 in amino acids: CASSLGQYRNYGYTF. CDR3 bases: TGTGCCAGCAGCTTAGGACAGTATCGTAACTATGGCTACACCTTC.

On this clonotype itself: This may be a read error: a much more frequent sequence differs by one nucleotide. The V gene is TRBV7-9, the J gene TRBJ2-2, with D maybe TRBD2 (5 bases). The CDR3 totals 16 residues. CDR1 is SEHNR and CDR2 is FQNEAQ in the germline V gene (reference sequence). CDR3 coding DNA: TGTGCCAGCAGCTTAAGTTCGTCAGGAGGCGCCGGGGAGCTGATTTTT. Encoded protein: CASSLSSSGGAGELIF.

V gene TRBV5-1 combines with J gene TRBJ2-7, with TRBD1 identical over 9 bases. CDR3 length: 19 residues. Germline trimming cut 4 bases from V and 2 bases from J; bases unmatched to any gene: 19. Germline V lookup: CDR1 SGHRS, CDR2 YFSETQ. The CDR3 region is CASSPGQGRVSGTAYEQYF. The DNA for the CDR3 is TGCGCCAGCAGCCCCGGACAGGGGCGAGTGAGCGGCACCGCCTACGAGCAGTACTTC.

The chain links TRBV20-1 to TRBJ1-1; D possibly corresponds to TRBD1 (5 bases). The germline V gene has CDR1 DFQATT and CDR2 SNEGSKA (reference sequence). Trimming cost V 6 bases and J 7 bases, with 9 bases left between them. There are 10 residues in the CDR3. The CDR3 DNA follows: TGCAGTGCCCGACAGATTGAAGCTTTCTTT. Translated, it gives CSARQIEAFF.

The chain carries TRBV20-1 and TRBJ2-3; D unclear. Germline CDR1 and CDR2: DFQATT and SNEGSKA (reference sequence). CDR3 size: 15 residues. Trimming pared 0 bases from V and 0 bases from J, leaving 10 bases between. Here the CDR3 reads CSARDRMFSTDTQYF. The DNA for the CDR3 is TGCAGTGCTAGAGACCGGATGTTTAGCACAGATACGCAGTATTTT.

This chain uses TRBV5-1 with TRBJ1-1; the D gene is possibly TRBD1 (5 bases). Germline values: CDR1 SGHRS, CDR2 YFSETQ. There are 14 residues in the CDR3. V lost 4 bases and J 3 bases, leaving 13 bases between the germline ends. The CDR3 nucleotides are TGCGCCAGCAGCGCGGGACTGCAGCACACTGAAGCTTTCTTT. This encodes CASSAGLQHTEAFF.

The chain combines TRBV28 with TRBJ2-7, with 8 bases matching TRBD1. Germline V gene lookup returns CDR1 MDHEN and CDR2 SYDVKM. The CDR3 length is 15 residues. V was clipped by 5 bases and J by 3 bases; unmatched bases: 9. CDR3 in amino acids: CASSPQGTGNYEQYF. The DNA for the CDR3 is TGTGCCAGCAGTCCCCAGGGGACAGGCAACTACGAGCAGTACTTC.

In this sample, this clonotype turned up a few times. This chain connects TRBV9 to TRBJ2-1; TRBD2 might be the D (5 bases). Germline CDR1 is SGDLS and CDR2 is YYNGEE. V lost 1 base, J lost 8 bases, and 10 bases lay in between. The CDR3 consists of 13 residues. The CDR3 reads CASSVTSFDEQFF. The CDR3 coding sequence is TGTGCCAGCAGCGTAACTAGTTTCGATGAGCAGTTCTTC.

The rearrangement joins TRBV7-2 to TRBJ2-3, with 9 bases lining up with TRBD2. V trimming: 0 bases; J trimming: 2 bases; junction bases outside the gene matches: 6. Germline-derived CDR1 and CDR2 are SGHTA and FQGNSA. This CDR3 spans 17 amino acids. In DNA form, the CDR3 reads TGTGCCAGCAGCTTAGCGACGGCGGGAGGGTCCACAGATACGCAGTATTTT. It yields the protein CASSLATAGGSTDTQYF.

The chain joins TRBV5-1 to TRBJ2-7; TRBD2 agrees at 10 bases. Germline V gene sequence: CDR1 SGHRS, CDR2 YFSETQ. The length of the CDR3 is 17 residues. J lost 0 bases, V lost 0 bases, and 6 bases had no gene match. The CDR3 sequence is CASSLGSGRSSSYEQYF. DNA for the CDR3: TGCGCCAGCAGCTTGGGTAGCGGGAGGTCGAGCTCCTACGAGCAGTACTTC. The full variable domain, completed using reference TRBV5-1 and TRBJ2-7, is KAGVTQTPRYLIKTRGQQVTLSCSPISGHRSVSWYQQTPGQGLQFLFEYFSETQRNKGNFPGRFSGRQFSNSRSEMNVSTLELGDSALYLCASSLGSGRSSSYEQYFGPGTRLTVT.